This T cell receptor beta chain is from a study of identical twins. Per the germline V gene, CDR1 is LGHDT and CDR2 is YNNKEL (reference sequence). V dropped 4 bases and J dropped 4; count of bases not matched to a gene: 9. CDR3 length equals 16 residues. MiXCR, run by TCRdb on the 5' RACE reads, gives a single entry per CDR3 protein. In the table there are about 470,000 distinct CDR3 sequences, around 24% of which are singletons. The same data also went into a second study, on T cells expressing NK-cell markers.

The sequenced sample consisted of CD4+ T cells sorted from blood. The V gene is TRBV3-1, the J gene TRBJ2-3; 9 bases are shared with TRBD2. The TCR originated in a woman aged 18-29 years in good health. The CDR3 loop reads CASSPYWTSVSDTQYF. The CDR3, as DNA: TGTGCCAGCAGCCCATACTGGACTAGCGTCTCAGATACGCAGTATTTT.